One and the same sample provided the 9 T cell receptor beta chains below, sequenced in a study of spatial heterogeneity in lung cancer. The time point was: sample taken at primary tumor resection. Frozen PBMC, nontumor lung or tumor provided whole RNA, which was sequenced unsorted. TCRdb reprocessed the 5' RACE reads via MiXCR and lists one record per CDR3 protein. The table has 7,000 or so distinct CDR3 sequences, roughly 5.7% seen once. The sequences come from normal lung tissue next to the tumor, collected at surgery. Source of these receptors: a female donor with early-stage non-small cell lung cancer.

This clonotype occurred many times. This beta chain is off target for a library built for alpha chains, so its abundance means little. This sequence joins TRBV20-1 and TRBJ2-3; 10 positions agree with TRBD2. V lost 6 bases to trimming and J lost 4 bases; unmatched junction nucleotides: 4. Germline V gives CDR1 DFQATT, CDR2 SNEGSKA (reference sequence). This CDR3 spans 13 amino acids. CDR3 DNA: TGCAGTGCGTCGCTAGCGGGAGCAGATACGCAGTATTTT. Translated, it gives CSASLAGADTQYF.

This clonotype has just a few counts. This beta chain is an unintended read in a library built for alpha chains; its size means little. The chain uses TRBV7-3 and TRBJ2-2; D uncertain. This CDR3 is 14 amino acids long. Per the germline V gene, CDR1 is SGHTA and CDR2 is FQGTGA. Trimming removed 3 bases from V and 2 bases from J, with 7 bases in between. The CDR3 region is CASSLMGNTGELFF. The CDR3 nucleotides are TGTGCCAGCAGCTTGATGGGTAACACCGGGGAGCTGTTTTTT.

Ten or more counts support this clonotype. In a library made to pick up alpha chains, this beta chain is a stray read with a size that means little. The chain uses TRBV5-1 and TRBJ1-1, with D unclear. CDR1 is SGHRS and CDR2 is YFSETQ in the germline V gene. Between the trimmed V and J ends, which lost 3 bases and 2 bases, there was a span of 17 bases. The CDR3 sequence is 16 residues long. The DNA for the CDR3 is TGCGCCAGCAGCTCCGTAGGGCGATCTCTCAACACTGAAGCTTTCTTT. Its translation: CASSSVGRSLNTEAFF.

Concerning this clonotype: The library was designed around alpha chains, so this beta chain is a stray read whose abundance carries little weight. The chain joins TRBV10-2 to TRBJ1-1; possible D gene TRBD1, 5 bases. CDR3 length equals 15 residues. Germline assignment: CDR1 WSHSY and CDR2 SAAADI. Trimming left V 6 bases short and J 3 bases short, with 17 bases between. The DNA of the CDR3 is TGCGCCAGCAGACCCTCGGGGGTGTTGGACACTGAAGCTTTCTTT. Encoded protein: CASRPSGVLDTEAFF.

In the case of this clonotype: As an off-target read in a library built for alpha chains, this beta chain has a frequency of little significance. This chain joins TRBV5-1 and TRBJ2-2; perhaps TRBD2 as D (6 bases). V dropped 1 base and J dropped 6 bases, with 7 bases sitting between them. Per the germline V gene, CDR1 is SGHRS and CDR2 is YFSETQ. This CDR3 comprises 13 residues. The DNA of the CDR3 is TGCGCCAGCAGCTTGACGGGGGCCGGGGAGCTGTTTTTT. It yields the protein CASSLTGAGELFF.

Details on this clonotype: This beta chain appears as a stray read in a library generated for alpha chains; its size is not informative. The rearrangement uses TRBV30 and TRBJ1-5; D might be TRBD1 (5 bases). Trimming shortened V by 5 bases and J by 4 bases, and 12 bases separated the two germline ends. The CDR3 sequence is 13 residues long. CDR1 GTSNPN and CDR2 SVGIG come from the germline V gene (reference sequence). The CDR3 is CAWGTQANQPQHF. The DNA of the CDR3 is TGTGCCTGGGGGACCCAGGCGAATCAGCCCCAGCATTTT.

A remark on this clonotype: With a much larger clone just one base away, this may be a read error. A library prepared for alpha chains yielded this beta chain as an off-target read; its size is of little meaning. V gene TRBV29-1 combines with J gene TRBJ1-1, with D possibly TRBD1 on 6 matching bases. CDR1 and CDR2 (germline): SQVTM, ANQGSEA. V lost 4 bases, J lost 5 bases, and 14 bases lay in between. The CDR3 has 13 amino acids. The DNA of the CDR3 is TGCAGCGTTGCCCGGAACAGGGTTACTGAAGCTTTCTTT. It specifies CSVARNRVTEAFF.

This clonotype was recorded many times. This beta chain represents an off-target read in a library built for alpha chains; its size is of limited meaning. The chain combines TRBV28 with TRBJ2-5, with 8 bases aligning to TRBD2. The CDR3 contains 15 residues. With V trimmed by 4 bases and J by 4 bases, 8 bases remained unmatched. The germline V gene encodes CDR1 MDHEN and CDR2 SYDVKM. Here the CDR3 reads CASSSSGSVVETQYF. CDR3 DNA sequence: TGTGCCAGCAGTTCAAGCGGGAGTGTAGTAGAGACCCAGTACTTC. Full variable domain (remainder filled in from reference TRBV28 and TRBJ2-5): DVKVTQSSRYLVKRTGEKVFLECVQDMDHENMFWYRQDPGLGLRLIYFSYDVKMKEKGDIPEGYSVSREKKERFSLILESASTNQTSMYLCASSSSGSVVETQYFGPGTRLLVL.

This clonotype is medium-sized. This beta chain appears as a stray read in a library generated for alpha chains; its size is not informative. For the CDR3, the DNA is TGTGCCAGCAGTTTACCGGGACAGGGCACAGATACGCAGTATTTT. Its protein product is CASSLPGQGTDTQYF. The chain links TRBV28 to TRBJ2-3; 8 bases are shared with TRBD1. Germline V gives CDR1 MDHEN, CDR2 SYDVKM. The V segment lost 2 bases and the J segment 1 base; nucleotides outside the gene matches: 2. The CDR3 is made up of 15 amino acids. Full variable domain (outside the CDR3, taken from reference TRBV28 and TRBJ2-3): DVKVTQSSRYLVKRTGEKVFLECVQDMDHENMFWYRQDPGLGLRLIYFSYDVKMKEKGDIPEGYSVSREKKERFSLILESASTNQTSMYLCASSLPGQGTDTQYFGPGTRLTVL.